These 17 T cell receptor beta chains were sequenced from one sample in a study of T cells expressing NK-cell markers. TCRdb re-called the 5' RACE reads; every CDR3 protein appears as one record, without DNA. The sample has 150,000 to 200,000 distinct CDR3 sequences, and its top ten clones hold around 20%. The sequenced sample was blood T cells: a sorted CD56 or NKG2C T cell subset, CD4+ or CD8+ T cells, or bulk PBMC T cells (not recorded which). These receptors originate from a woman aged 18-70 years in good health.

The chain joins TRBV5-1 to TRBJ2-3. Germline assignment: CDR1 SGHRS and CDR2 YFSETQ. There are 12 residues in the CDR3. The CDR3: CASSFGTDTQYF.

This chain connects TRBV20-1 to TRBJ1-3; TCRdb's D call of TRBD1 is untestable without DNA. The CDR3 is 17 amino acids. Germline CDR1 DFQATT, CDR2 SNEGSKA (reference sequence). CDR3 amino acids: CSARDLSGGGSGNTIYF.

The rearrangement uses TRBV6-2 or TRBV6-3 and TRBJ2-1; TCRdb lists TRBD2, though no DNA is available to test this call. Germline assignment: CDR1 MNHEY and CDR2 SVGEGT. This CDR3 contains 13 residues. The CDR3 sequence is CASSYTSGGEQFF.

The chain carries TRBV5-1 and TRBJ2-1. This CDR3 has 14 amino acids. In germline, CDR1 is SGHRS, CDR2 YFSETQ. CDR3 amino acids: CASKMGGNFNEQFF.

The genes are TRBV20-1 and TRBJ1-1. Per the germline V gene, CDR1 is DFQATT and CDR2 is SNEGSKA (reference sequence). The CDR3 loop spans 12 amino acids. CDR3 residues: CSANEGRVEAFF.

The genes are TRBV2 and TRBJ2-3; TCRdb calls TRBD1, which cannot be checked without DNA. Germline loops: CDR1 SNHLY, CDR2 FYNNEI. This CDR3 is 14 amino acids long. The CDR3 spells CASRPGNMADTQYF.

The genes are TRBV5-1 and TRBJ2-5; the D call of TRBD2 rests on TCRdb alone, since no DNA is present to check it. There are 16 residues in the CDR3. Looked up from germline, CDR1 is SGHRS and CDR2 is YFSETQ. This chain's CDR3 is CASSPRGLAGQETQYF.

The chain has TRBV27 and TRBJ2-1; lacking DNA, the TRBD1 call made by TCRdb goes unchecked. The CDR3 covers 15 residues. Germline loops: CDR1 MNHEY, CDR2 SMNVEV (reference sequence). The CDR3 loop reads CASSLGDRGRNEQFF.

This chain joins TRBV11-2 and TRBJ2-1. CDR3 length equals 17 residues. The germline V gene encodes CDR1 SGHAT and CDR2 FQNNGV. The chain's CDR3 is CASSFRRTNPSYNEQFF.

V and J are TRBV29-1 and TRBJ1-2; TCRdb gives TRBD1 as the D gene, but with no DNA this cannot be confirmed. This CDR3 has 13 residues. Germline V gives CDR1 SQVTM, CDR2 ANQGSEA. The CDR3 protein is CSVRRIEPYGYTF.

V gene TRBV28 combines with J gene TRBJ1-1. Germline V gives CDR1 MDHEN, CDR2 SYDVKM. The CDR3 runs to 12 residues. CDR3: CASRPAGEGAFF. The whole variable domain, remainder taken from reference TRBV28 and TRBJ1-1, is DVKVTQSSRYLVKRTGEKVFLECVQDMDHENMFWYRQDPGLGLRLIYFSYDVKMKEKGDIPEGYSVSREKKERFSLILESASTNQTSMYLCASRPAGEGAFFGQGTRLTVV.

V usage is TRBV12-3 or TRBV12-4 and J usage is TRBJ2-3; no DNA is available, so the TRBD2 call from TCRdb remains unchecked. The CDR3 length is 16 residues. The CDR3 is CASSRLAGSSTDTQYF.

The chain carries TRBV7-2 and TRBJ2-1. Germline CDR1 is SGHTA and CDR2 is FQGNSA. This CDR3 is 13 amino acids long. This CDR3 is CASSLGFFNEQFF.

This chain connects TRBV28 to TRBJ1-5; TCRdb calls TRBD1, which cannot be checked without DNA. The CDR3 totals 15 residues. Germline assignment: CDR1 MDHEN and CDR2 SYDVKM. Here the CDR3 reads CASISTPTGNQPQHF.

The rearrangement links TRBV6-1 to TRBJ2-2; TCRdb lists TRBD1, though no DNA is available to test this call. This CDR3 has 16 amino acids. Per the germline V gene, CDR1 is MNHNS and CDR2 is SASEGT. CDR3: CASRSGQGGRTGELFF.

This chain joins TRBV15 and TRBJ2-7; TCRdb returns TRBD2, unconfirmable since there is no DNA. The CDR3 contains 15 residues. Germline CDR1 reads LNHNV; CDR2 reads YYDKDF (reference sequence). The CDR3 region is CATSKGDPGGPEQYF.

The rearrangement joins TRBV29-1 to TRBJ1-2; TCRdb's D gene call, TRBD1, goes unchecked for lack of DNA. This CDR3 has 14 residues. Germline V gives CDR1 SQVTM, CDR2 ANQGSEA. The CDR3 is CSVPIRTGIYGYTF.